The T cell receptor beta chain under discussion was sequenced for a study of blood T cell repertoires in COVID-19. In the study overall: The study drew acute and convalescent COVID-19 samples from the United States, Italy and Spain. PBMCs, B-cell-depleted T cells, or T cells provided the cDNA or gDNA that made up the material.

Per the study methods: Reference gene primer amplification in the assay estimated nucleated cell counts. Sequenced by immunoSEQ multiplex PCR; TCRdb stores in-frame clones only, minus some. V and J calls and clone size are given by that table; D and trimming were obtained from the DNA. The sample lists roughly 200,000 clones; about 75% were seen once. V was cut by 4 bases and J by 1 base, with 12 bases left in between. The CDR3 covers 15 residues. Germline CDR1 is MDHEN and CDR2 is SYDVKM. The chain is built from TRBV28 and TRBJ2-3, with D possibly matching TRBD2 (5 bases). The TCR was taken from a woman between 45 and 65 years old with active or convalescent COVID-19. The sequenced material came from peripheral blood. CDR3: CASSSGSYRTDTQYF. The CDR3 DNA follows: TGTGCCAGCAGTTCGGGGAGTTACCGCACAGATACGCAGTATTTT.